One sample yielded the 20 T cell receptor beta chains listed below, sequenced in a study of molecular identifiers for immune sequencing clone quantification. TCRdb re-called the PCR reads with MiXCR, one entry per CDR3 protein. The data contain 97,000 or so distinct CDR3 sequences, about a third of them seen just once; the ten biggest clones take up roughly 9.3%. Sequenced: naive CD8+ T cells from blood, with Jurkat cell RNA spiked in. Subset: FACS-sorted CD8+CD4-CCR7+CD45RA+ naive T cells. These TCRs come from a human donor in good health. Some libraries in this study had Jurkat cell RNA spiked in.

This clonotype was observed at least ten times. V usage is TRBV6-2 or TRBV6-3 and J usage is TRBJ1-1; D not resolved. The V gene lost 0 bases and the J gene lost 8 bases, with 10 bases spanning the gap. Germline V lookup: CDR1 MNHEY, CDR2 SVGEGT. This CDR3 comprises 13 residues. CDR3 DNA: TGTGCCAGCAGTTACTCGATCAGGCACGAAGCTTTCTTT. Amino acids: CASSYSIRHEAFF.

This chain's CDR3 is CASSEGGASYNSPLHF. Here the CDR3 DNA reads TGTGCCAGCAGTGAGGGCGGAGCCTCCTATAATTCACCCCTCCACTTT. The chain is built from TRBV2 and TRBJ1-6, with D uncertain. Looked up from germline, CDR1 is SNHLY and CDR2 is FYNNEI. The V and J ends lost 3 bases and 0 bases respectively, with 9 bases between them. The CDR3 totals 16 residues.

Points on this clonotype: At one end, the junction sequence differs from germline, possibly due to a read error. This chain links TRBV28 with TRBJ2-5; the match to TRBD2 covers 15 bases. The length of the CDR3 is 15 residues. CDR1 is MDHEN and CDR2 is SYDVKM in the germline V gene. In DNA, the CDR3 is TGTGCCTGCAGCAGGACTAGCGGGAGGGTAGAGACCCAGTACTTC. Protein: CACSRTSGRVETQYF. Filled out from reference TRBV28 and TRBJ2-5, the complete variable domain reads DVKVTQSSRYLVKRTGEKVFLECVQDMDHENMFWYRQDPGLGLRLIYFSYDVKMKEKGDIPEGYSVSREKKERFSLILESASTNQTSMYLCACSRTSGRVETQYFGPGTRLLVL.

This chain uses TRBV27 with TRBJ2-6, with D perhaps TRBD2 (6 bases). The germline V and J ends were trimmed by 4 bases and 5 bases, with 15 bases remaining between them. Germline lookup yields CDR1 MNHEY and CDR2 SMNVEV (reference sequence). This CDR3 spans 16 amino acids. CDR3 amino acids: CASSSAGAGRANVLTF. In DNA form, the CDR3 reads TGTGCCAGCAGTTCGGCAGGCGCGGGGAGGGCCAACGTCCTGACTTTC. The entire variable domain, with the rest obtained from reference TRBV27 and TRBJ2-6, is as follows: EAQVTQNPRYLITVTGKKLTVTCSQNMNHEYMSWYRQDPGLGLRQIYYSMNVEVTDKGDVPEGYKVSRKEKRNFPLILESPSPNQTSLYFCASSSAGAGRANVLTFGAGSRLTVL.

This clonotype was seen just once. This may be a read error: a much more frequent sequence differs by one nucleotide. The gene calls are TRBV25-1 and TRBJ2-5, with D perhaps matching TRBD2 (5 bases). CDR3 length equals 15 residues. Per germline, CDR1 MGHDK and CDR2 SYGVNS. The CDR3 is CASSDRLAGKETRYF. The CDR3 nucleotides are TGTGCCAGCAGTGATCGCCTAGCTGGGAAAGAGACCCGGTACTTC.

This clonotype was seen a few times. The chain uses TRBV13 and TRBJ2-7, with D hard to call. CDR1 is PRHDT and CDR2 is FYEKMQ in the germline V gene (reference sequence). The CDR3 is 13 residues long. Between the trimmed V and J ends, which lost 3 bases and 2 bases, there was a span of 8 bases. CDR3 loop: CASSLAWAYEQYF. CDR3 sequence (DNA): TGTGCCAGCAGCTTGGCCTGGGCCTACGAGCAGTACTTC. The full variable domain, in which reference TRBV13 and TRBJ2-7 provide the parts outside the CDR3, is AAGVIQSPRHLIKEKRETATLKCYPIPRHDTVYWYQQGPGQDPQFLISFYEKMQSDKGSIPDRFSAQQFSDYHSELNMSSLELGDSALYFCASSLAWAYEQYFGPGTRLTVT.

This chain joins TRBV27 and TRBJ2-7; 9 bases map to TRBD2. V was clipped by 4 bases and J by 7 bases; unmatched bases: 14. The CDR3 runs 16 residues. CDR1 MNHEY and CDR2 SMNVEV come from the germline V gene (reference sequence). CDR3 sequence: CASSSRLGGRASEQYF. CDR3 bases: TGTGCCAGCAGTTCCCGACTGGGCGGGAGGGCCAGTGAGCAGTACTTC.

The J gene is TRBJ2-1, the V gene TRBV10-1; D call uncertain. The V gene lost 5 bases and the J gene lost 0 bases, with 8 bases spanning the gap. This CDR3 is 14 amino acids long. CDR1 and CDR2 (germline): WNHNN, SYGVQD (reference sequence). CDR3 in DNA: TGCGCCAGCAGTAGCAGGCCCTCCTACAATGAGCAGTTCTTC. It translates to CASSSRPSYNEQFF.

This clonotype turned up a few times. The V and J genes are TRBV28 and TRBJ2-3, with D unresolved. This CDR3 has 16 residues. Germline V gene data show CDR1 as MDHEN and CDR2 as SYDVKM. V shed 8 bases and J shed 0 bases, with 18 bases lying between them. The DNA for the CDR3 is TGTGCCAGCCGATCATTCGGCGGATCTAGCACAGATACGCAGTATTTT. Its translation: CASRSFGGSSTDTQYF. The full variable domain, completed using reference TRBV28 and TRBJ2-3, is DVKVTQSSRYLVKRTGEKVFLECVQDMDHENMFWYRQDPGLGLRLIYFSYDVKMKEKGDIPEGYSVSREKKERFSLILESASTNQTSMYLCASRSFGGSSTDTQYFGPGTRLTVL.

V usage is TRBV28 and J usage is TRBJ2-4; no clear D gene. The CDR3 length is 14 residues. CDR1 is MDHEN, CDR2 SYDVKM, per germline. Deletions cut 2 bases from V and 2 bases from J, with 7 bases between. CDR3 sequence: CASSLRQTKNIQYF. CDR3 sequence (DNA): TGTGCCAGCAGTTTACGGCAGACCAAAAACATTCAGTACTTC. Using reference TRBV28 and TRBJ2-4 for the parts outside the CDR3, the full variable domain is DVKVTQSSRYLVKRTGEKVFLECVQDMDHENMFWYRQDPGLGLRLIYFSYDVKMKEKGDIPEGYSVSREKKERFSLILESASTNQTSMYLCASSLRQTKNIQYFGAGTRLSVL.

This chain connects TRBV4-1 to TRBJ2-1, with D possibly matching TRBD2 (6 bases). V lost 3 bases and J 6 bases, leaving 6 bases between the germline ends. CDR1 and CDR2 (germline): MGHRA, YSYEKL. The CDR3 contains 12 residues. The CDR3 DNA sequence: TGCGCCAGCAGCCAGCGGGGCAATGAGCAGTTCTTC. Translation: CASSQRGNEQFF.

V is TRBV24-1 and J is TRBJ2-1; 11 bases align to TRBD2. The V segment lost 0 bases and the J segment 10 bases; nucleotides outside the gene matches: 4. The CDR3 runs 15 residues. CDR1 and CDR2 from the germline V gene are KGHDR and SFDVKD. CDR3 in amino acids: CATSDLTSGSQEQFF. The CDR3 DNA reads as TGTGCCACCAGTGATTTGACTAGCGGGAGCCAAGAGCAGTTCTTC.

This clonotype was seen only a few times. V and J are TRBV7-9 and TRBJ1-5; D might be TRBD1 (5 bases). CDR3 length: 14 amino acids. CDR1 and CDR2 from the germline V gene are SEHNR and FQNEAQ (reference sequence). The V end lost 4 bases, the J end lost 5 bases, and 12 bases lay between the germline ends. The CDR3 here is CASSSTEEDQPQHF. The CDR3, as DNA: TGTGCCAGCAGCTCGACAGAGGAGGATCAGCCCCAGCATTTT.

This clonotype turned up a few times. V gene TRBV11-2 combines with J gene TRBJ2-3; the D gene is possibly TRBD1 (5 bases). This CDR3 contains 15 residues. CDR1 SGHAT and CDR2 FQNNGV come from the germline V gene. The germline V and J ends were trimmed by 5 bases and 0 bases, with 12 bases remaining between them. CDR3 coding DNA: TGTGCCAGCAGCGACCATGACAGAAGCACAGATACGCAGTATTTT. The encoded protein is CASSDHDRSTDTQYF.

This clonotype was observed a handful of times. The CDR3 here is CASSFIAGGPNEQFF. The CDR3 DNA sequence: TGCGCCAGCAGCTTCATAGCGGGAGGGCCCAATGAGCAGTTCTTC. V is TRBV4-1 and J is TRBJ2-1; 11 nucleotides match TRBD2. V trimming: 5 bases; J trimming: 6 bases; junction bases outside the gene matches: 6. The CDR3 is 15 residues long. Germline V gene sequence: CDR1 MGHRA, CDR2 YSYEKL.

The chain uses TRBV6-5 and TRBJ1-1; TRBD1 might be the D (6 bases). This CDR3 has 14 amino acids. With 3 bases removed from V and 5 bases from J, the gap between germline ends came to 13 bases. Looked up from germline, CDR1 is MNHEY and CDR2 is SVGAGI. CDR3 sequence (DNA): TGTGCCAGCAGTTATGTGCAGGGGAGAACTGAAGCTTTCTTT. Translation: CASSYVQGRTEAFF.

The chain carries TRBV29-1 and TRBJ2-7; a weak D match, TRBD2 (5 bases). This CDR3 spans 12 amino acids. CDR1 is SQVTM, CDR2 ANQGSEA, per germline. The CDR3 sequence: CGGVGSSGEQYF. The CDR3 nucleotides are TGCGGCGGTGTAGGCTCCTCGGGGGAGCAGTACTTC.

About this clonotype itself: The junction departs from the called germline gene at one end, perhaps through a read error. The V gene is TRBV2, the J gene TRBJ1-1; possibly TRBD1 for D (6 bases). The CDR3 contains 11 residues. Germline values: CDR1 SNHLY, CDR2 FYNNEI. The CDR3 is CASNRDTEGFF. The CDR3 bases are TGCGCCAGCAACAGGGACACTGAAGGTTTCTTT.

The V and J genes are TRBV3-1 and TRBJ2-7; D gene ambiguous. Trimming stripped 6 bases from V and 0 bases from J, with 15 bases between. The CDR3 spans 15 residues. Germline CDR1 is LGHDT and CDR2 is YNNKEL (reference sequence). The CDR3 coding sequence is TGTGCCAGCAGTCCCGGGCCGGACCGCTCCTACGAGCAGTACTTC. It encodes CASSPGPDRSYEQYF.

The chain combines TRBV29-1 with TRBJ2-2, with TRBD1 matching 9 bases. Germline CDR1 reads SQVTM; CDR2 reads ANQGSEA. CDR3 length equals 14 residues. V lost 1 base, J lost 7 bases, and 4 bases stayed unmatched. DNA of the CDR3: TGCAGCGTTGAAGGGACAGGGGTGATCGGGGAGCTGTTTTTT. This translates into CSVEGTGVIGELFF.